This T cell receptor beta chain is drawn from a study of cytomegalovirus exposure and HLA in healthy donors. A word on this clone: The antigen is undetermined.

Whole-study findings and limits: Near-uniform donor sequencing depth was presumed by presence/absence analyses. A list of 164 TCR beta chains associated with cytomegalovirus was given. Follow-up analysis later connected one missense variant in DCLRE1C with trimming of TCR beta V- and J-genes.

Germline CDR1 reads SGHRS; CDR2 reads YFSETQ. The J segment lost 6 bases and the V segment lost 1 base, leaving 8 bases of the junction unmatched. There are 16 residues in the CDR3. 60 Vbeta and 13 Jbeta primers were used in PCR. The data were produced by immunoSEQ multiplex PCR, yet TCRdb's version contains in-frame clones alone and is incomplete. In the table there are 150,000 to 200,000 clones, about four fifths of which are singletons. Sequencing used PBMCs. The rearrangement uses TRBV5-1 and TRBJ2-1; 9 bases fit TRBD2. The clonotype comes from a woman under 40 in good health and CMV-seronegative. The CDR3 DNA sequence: TGCGCCAGCAGCTTGTGGGTCGGCGGGGGGGCCAATGAGCAGTTCTTC. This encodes CASSLWVGGGANEQFF.